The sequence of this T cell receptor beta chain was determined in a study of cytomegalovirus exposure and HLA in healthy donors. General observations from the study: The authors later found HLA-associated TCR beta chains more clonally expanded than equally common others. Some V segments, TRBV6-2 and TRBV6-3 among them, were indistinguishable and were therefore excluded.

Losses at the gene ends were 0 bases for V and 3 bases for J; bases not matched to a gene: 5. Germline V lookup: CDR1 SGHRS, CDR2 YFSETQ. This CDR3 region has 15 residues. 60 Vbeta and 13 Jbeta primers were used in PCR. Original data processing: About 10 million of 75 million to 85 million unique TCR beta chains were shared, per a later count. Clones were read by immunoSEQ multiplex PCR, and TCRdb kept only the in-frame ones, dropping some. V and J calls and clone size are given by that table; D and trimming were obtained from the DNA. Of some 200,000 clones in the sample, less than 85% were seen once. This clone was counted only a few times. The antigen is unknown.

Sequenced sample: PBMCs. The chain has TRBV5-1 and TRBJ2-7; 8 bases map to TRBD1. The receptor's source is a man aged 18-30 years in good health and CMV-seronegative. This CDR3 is CASSLGQGAIYEQYF. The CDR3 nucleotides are TGCGCCAGCAGCTTGGGTCAGGGGGCCATCTACGAGCAGTACTTC. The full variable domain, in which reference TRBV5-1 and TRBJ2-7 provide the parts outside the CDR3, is KAGVTQTPRYLIKTRGQQVTLSCSPISGHRSVSWYQQTPGQGLQFLFEYFSETQRNKGNFPGRFSGRQFSNSRSEMNVSTLELGDSALYLCASSLGQGAIYEQYFGPGTRLTVT.